Listed here are 4 T cell receptor beta chains from one sample, sequenced in a study of cytotoxic CD8 clonotypes in ibrutinib-treated CLL. Generated by immunoSEQ multiplex PCR, the TCRdb table keeps only in-frame clones and is missing some. The sample has 150,000 to 200,000 clones, about 88% seen once. Here the sequenced sample was PBMCs, taken at disease progression, from a patient treated with ibrutinib. These receptors came from a human donor with chronic lymphocytic leukemia.

This clone was picked up one time. The chain uses TRBV28 and TRBJ2-5; no definite D call. Germline CDR1 is MDHEN and CDR2 is SYDVKM. V was clipped by 6 bases and J by 5 bases, with 7 bases between them. This CDR3 contains 11 residues. DNA for the CDR3: TGTGCCAGCAGCTCCGAGGAGACCCAGTACTTC. It is translated as CASSSEETQYF.

This sequence joins TRBV2 and TRBJ1-1, with TRBD1 as a possible D gene (5 bases). Trimming removed 1 base from V and 2 bases from J, with 14 bases in between. Germline assignment: CDR1 SNHLY and CDR2 FYNNEI. CDR3 length: 16 residues. The CDR3 region has the DNA TGTGCCAGCAGTGAAGGTGGGTGGAGGGGTAACACTGAAGCTTTCTTT. Amino acids: CASSEGGWRGNTEAFF.

V usage is TRBV10-1 and J usage is TRBJ2-7; D not certain. V lost 9 bases and J lost 0, with 6 bases in between. The CDR3 has 11 residues. In germline, CDR1 is WNHNN, CDR2 SYGVQD (reference sequence). CDR3 residues: CASADSYEQYF. In nucleotides, the CDR3 is TGCGCCAGTGCCGACTCCTACGAGCAGTACTTC.

The gene calls are TRBV21-1 and TRBJ1-5; the table's D call of TRBD1 was not tested on the DNA. TRBV21-1 is noted as a pseudogene. CDR3 length: 19 residues. As DNA, the CDR3 is TGTGCCAGCAGCGGGGTCCAGGGTTTCTCTCCGGGTAAACATCAGCCCCAGCATTTT. As protein: CASSGVQGFSPGKHQPQHF.